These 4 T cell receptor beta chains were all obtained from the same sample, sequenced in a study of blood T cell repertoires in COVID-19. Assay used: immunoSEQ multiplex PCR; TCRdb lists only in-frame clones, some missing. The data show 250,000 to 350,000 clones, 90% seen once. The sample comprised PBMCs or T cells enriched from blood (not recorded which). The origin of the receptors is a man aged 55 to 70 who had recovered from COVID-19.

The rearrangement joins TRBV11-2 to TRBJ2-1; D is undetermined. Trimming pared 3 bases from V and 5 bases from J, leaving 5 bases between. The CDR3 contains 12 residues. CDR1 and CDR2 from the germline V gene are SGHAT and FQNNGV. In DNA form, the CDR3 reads TGTGCCAGCAGCTTTGCTAACAATGAGCAGTTCTTC. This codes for CASSFANNEQFF.

The CDR3 bases are TGTGCCAGCAGTAGTCAGCGGGGGGCACTGTACAATGAGCAGTTCTTC. Its translation is CASSSQRGALYNEQFF. This chain links TRBV6-2 or TRBV6-3 with TRBJ2-1, with TRBD2 matching over 9 bases. The V and J ends lost 5 bases and 4 bases, in that order; junction bases with no gene match: 9. The CDR3 is 16 residues long. Germline loops: CDR1 MNHEY, CDR2 SVGEGT.

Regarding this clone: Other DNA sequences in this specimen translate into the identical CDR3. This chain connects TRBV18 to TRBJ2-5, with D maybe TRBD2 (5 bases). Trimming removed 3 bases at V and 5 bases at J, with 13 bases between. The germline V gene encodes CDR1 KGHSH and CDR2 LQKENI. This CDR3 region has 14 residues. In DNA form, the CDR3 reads TGTGCCAGCTCACCTCCTGGGAGTTCCGAGACCCAGTACTTC. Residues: CASSPPGSSETQYF.

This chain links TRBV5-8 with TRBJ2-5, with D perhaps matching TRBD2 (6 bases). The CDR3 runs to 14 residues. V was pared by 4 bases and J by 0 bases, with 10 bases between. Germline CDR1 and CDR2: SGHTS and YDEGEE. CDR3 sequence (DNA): TGTGCCAGCAGCCCGGGGAGGTACCAAGAGACCCAGTACTTC. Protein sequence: CASSPGRYQETQYF.